One sample yielded the 30 T cell receptor beta chains listed below, sequenced in a study of OX40 agonist ivuxolimab in advanced cancers. Assay: immunoSEQ multiplex PCR; the TCRdb copy retains only in-frame clones and omits some. The sample holds 100,000 or so clones, more than 90% seen once. The starting material was CD4+ or CD8+ T cells sorted from blood, obtained in a trial of the OX40 agonist ivuxolimab. The receptors here all came from an adult with an advanced solid tumor such as melanoma, head and neck, liver or kidney cancer.

This chain links TRBV27 with TRBJ2-4; D not resolved. In germline, CDR1 is MNHEY, CDR2 SMNVEV (reference sequence). This CDR3 has 14 amino acids. Deletions cut 2 bases from V and 0 bases from J, with 5 bases between. The CDR3 sequence: CASSLVEAKNIQYF. The CDR3 DNA follows: TGTGCCAGCAGTTTAGTCGAAGCCAAAAACATTCAGTACTTC.

The chain is built from TRBV21-1 and TRBJ1-1. TRBV21-1 is deemed a pseudogene. The CDR3 is made up of 14 amino acids. This chain's CDR3 is CASSTGGGITEAFF. The DNA of the CDR3 is TGTGCCAGCAGCACTGGAGGGGGGATCACTGAAGCTTTCTTT.

The chain combines TRBV7-2 with TRBJ1-1, with D possibly being TRBD1 (6 bases). Germline CDR1 SGHTA, CDR2 FQGNSA. The CDR3 covers 13 residues. V was shortened by 6 bases and J by 5 bases, with 13 bases between the two germline ends. As DNA, the CDR3 is TGTGCCAGCAGGGTAGGGGGGAGGACTGAAGCTTTCTTT. This gives the protein CASRVGGRTEAFF.

The V call is TRBV19, the J call TRBJ1-1, with a tentative D call TRBD1 (5 bases). The CDR3 is 14 residues long. Between the trimmed V and J ends, which lost 4 bases and 0 bases, there was a span of 9 bases. Germline V gene lookup returns CDR1 LNHDA and CDR2 SQIVND (reference sequence). CDR3 sequence (DNA): TGTGCCAGTAGTACACCGGGACTGAACACTGAAGCTTTCTTT. It is translated as CASSTPGLNTEAFF.

Written as DNA, the CDR3 is TGCGCCAGCAGCTTAAAGTTGGAGGACACTGAAGCTTTCTTT. Translated: CASSLKLEDTEAFF. This chain connects TRBV5-1 to TRBJ1-1; D gene uncertain. The CDR3 is 14 amino acids. Trimming left V 2 bases short and J 3 bases short, with 11 bases between. Germline CDR1 is SGHRS and CDR2 is YFSETQ.

V usage is TRBV7-2 and J usage is TRBJ1-2; D possibly corresponds to TRBD1 (5 bases). Germline lookup yields CDR1 SGHTA and CDR2 FQGNSA. V gave up 3 bases and J gave up 4 bases, with 12 bases separating them. The CDR3 is 14 amino acids. This CDR3 reads CASSFTPGGYGYTF. The CDR3 nucleotides read TGTGCCAGCAGCTTTACCCCCGGGGGCTATGGCTACACCTTC.

V usage is TRBV21-1 and J usage is TRBJ1-4. TRBV21-1 is given as a pseudogene. The CDR3 is 18 amino acids. CDR3 DNA: TGTGCCAGCAGCAAAGGGATCGGTCGGCAGCCAACTAATGAAAAACTGTTTTTT. Encoded protein: CASSKGIGRQPTNEKLFF.

J is TRBJ1-4 and V is TRBV15, with 8 nucleotides matching TRBD1. V dropped 4 bases and J dropped 3; count of bases not matched to a gene: 4. Per the germline V gene, CDR1 is LNHNV and CDR2 is YYDKDF (reference sequence). The CDR3 has 15 residues. DNA of the CDR3: TGTGCCACCAGCAATGTGGGACAGGCTAATGAAAAACTGTTTTTT. It encodes CATSNVGQANEKLFF.

The chain has TRBV6-5 and TRBJ1-2; D is unclear. The germline gives CDR1 MNHEY, CDR2 SVGAGI. The V end was cut by 0 bases, the J end by 2 bases, with 13 bases between. The CDR3 sequence is 16 residues long. CDR3 in amino acids: CASSYSSGIGNYGYTF. CDR3 DNA sequence: TGTGCCAGCAGTTACTCCTCCGGGATTGGCAACTATGGCTACACCTTC.

The rearrangement links TRBV19 to TRBJ2-1; D might be TRBD1 (6 bases). Trimming left V 1 base short and J 4 bases short, with 11 bases between. In germline, CDR1 is LNHDA, CDR2 SQIVND (reference sequence). This CDR3 contains 15 residues. The CDR3 reads CASSIVGQPYNEQFF. DNA for the CDR3: TGTGCCAGTAGTATAGTTGGACAGCCTTACAATGAGCAGTTCTTC. The entire variable domain, with the rest obtained from reference TRBV19 and TRBJ2-1, is as follows: DGGITQSPKYLFRKEGQNVTLSCEQNLNHDAMYWYRQDPGQGLRLIYYSQIVNDFQKGDIAEGYSVSREKKESFPLTVTSAQKNPTAFYLCASSIVGQPYNEQFFGPGTRLTVL.

The rearrangement uses TRBV11-2 and TRBJ2-4, with a tentative D call TRBD1 (5 bases). Trimming pared 1 base from V and 1 base from J, leaving 5 bases between. Germline V gene lookup returns CDR1 SGHAT and CDR2 FQNNGV. The CDR3 has 14 amino acids. Here the CDR3 DNA reads TGTGCCAGCAGCTTAGCAGGGGCCAAAAACATTCAGTACTTC. It specifies CASSLAGAKNIQYF.

The chain couples TRBV27 to TRBJ2-5, with D maybe TRBD1 (5 bases). With 0 bases removed from V and 4 bases from J, the gap between germline ends came to 9 bases. Germline V gene sequence: CDR1 MNHEY, CDR2 SMNVEV (reference sequence). The length of the CDR3 is 14 residues. The CDR3 DNA is TGTGCCAGCAGTTTATCTTTAGGGGTAGAGACCCAGTACTTC. Amino acids: CASSLSLGVETQYF.

In regard to this clone: The CDR3 does not end in the conserved phenylalanine or tryptophan, so this is likely a read error. V is TRBV6-5 and J is TRBJ2-4; D is undetermined. Trimming left V 11 bases short and J 9 bases short, with 20 bases between. CDR3 size: 13 residues. Germline-derived CDR1 and CDR2 are MNHEY and SVGAGI. CDR3 nucleotides: TGTGCCGTCGAGGCCGACGGATCGGGCATTCAGTACCTC. Amino acids: CAVEADGSGIQYL.

In regard to this clone: One end of the junction is discordant with germline, which a read error may explain. The CDR3: CASSLASSEQYF. Here the CDR3 DNA reads TGTGCCAGCAGCTTAGCATCCTCCGAGCAGTACTTC. The chain carries TRBV7-9 and TRBJ2-7; D uncertain. CDR3 length equals 12 residues. The V gene's germline CDR1 is SEHNR and CDR2 FQNEAQ (reference sequence).

The chain combines TRBV19 with TRBJ1-5; D is uncertain. Germline V gene lookup returns CDR1 LNHDA and CDR2 SQIVND (reference sequence). The CDR3 contains 12 residues. V shed 2 bases and J shed 6 bases, with 5 bases lying between them. CDR3 region: CASSIMGQPQHF. As DNA, the CDR3 is TGTGCCAGTAGTATAATGGGTCAGCCCCAGCATTTT.

Concerning this clone: In the same sample, other DNA sequences code for this CDR3. V usage is TRBV9 and J usage is TRBJ2-7, with 8 bases matching TRBD1. V shed 0 bases and J 4 bases; nucleotides not matched to a gene: 6. The CDR3 is 15 residues long. CDR1 and CDR2 from the germline V gene are SGDLS and YYNGEE. CDR3 DNA: TGTGCCAGCAGCGTAGGAGGCCAGGGGGCTTACGAGCAGTACTTC. Translation: CASSVGGQGAYEQYF.

A note on this clone: The same CDR3 can be traced to other DNA sequences in this sample. CDR3 residues: CASSLGTTGGTEAFF. CDR3 DNA: TGTGCCAGCAGCTTAGGGACAACAGGGGGCACTGAAGCTTTCTTT. This rearrangement joins TRBV7-8 to TRBJ1-1, with 8 nucleotides matching TRBD1. Per germline, CDR1 SGHVS and CDR2 FQNEAQ. There are 15 residues in the CDR3. With V trimmed by 1 base and J by 4 bases, 5 bases remained unmatched. Looking up the rest from reference TRBV7-8 and TRBJ1-1 gives the full variable domain: GAGVSQSPRYKVAKRGQDVALRCDPISGHVSLFWYQQALGQGPEFLTYFQNEAQLDKSGLPSDRFFAERPEGSVSTLKIQRTQQEDSAVYLCASSLGTTGGTEAFFGQGTRLTVV.

The rearrangement uses TRBV19 and TRBJ2-3; weak D call: TRBD1 (6 bases). Germline assignment: CDR1 LNHDA and CDR2 SQIVND (reference sequence). This CDR3 is 14 amino acids long. V gave up 7 bases and J gave up 0 bases, with 11 bases separating them. CDR3 protein: CASNPGHSTDTQYF. In DNA form, the CDR3 reads TGTGCCAGTAATCCGGGACACAGCACAGATACGCAGTATTTT.

The chain has TRBV27 and TRBJ1-5; possible D gene TRBD1, 6 bases. The germline CDR1 and CDR2 sequences are MNHEY and SMNVEV (reference sequence). V was clipped by 2 bases and J by 6 bases, with 11 bases between them. The CDR3 spans 14 residues. CDR3 bases: TGTGCCAGCAGTTTAACAGGGTATGGTCAGCCCCAGCATTTT. Encoded protein: CASSLTGYGQPQHF.

This chain links TRBV15 with TRBJ2-1; 9 bases line up with TRBD2. V lost 0 bases and J lost 8; bases outside the gene matches: 5. Germline-derived CDR1 and CDR2 are LNHNV and YYDKDF (reference sequence). The length of the CDR3 is 15 residues. CDR3 residues: CATSRERGRAYEQFF. CDR3 DNA sequence: TGTGCCACCAGCAGAGAACGCGGGAGGGCCTATGAGCAGTTCTTC.

The chain links TRBV4-1 to TRBJ2-7; tentatively, D is TRBD2 (5 bases). V lost 3 bases to trimming and J lost 2 bases, with 17 bases between them. The CDR3 consists of 16 residues. The germline gives CDR1 MGHRA, CDR2 YSYEKL. Here the CDR3 DNA reads TGCGCCAGCAGCCACATAAGGGAGACGGAGACCTACGAGCAGTACTTC. Amino acid sequence: CASSHIRETETYEQYF.

This clone was picked up a small number of times. V is TRBV7-8 and J is TRBJ2-2, with 9 nucleotides matching TRBD2. Germline CDR1 SGHVS, CDR2 FQNEAQ. With V trimmed by 5 bases and J by 3 bases, 16 bases remained unmatched. There are 19 residues in the CDR3. This CDR3 is CASSLPASGAPRDTGELFF. CDR3 DNA sequence: TGTGCCAGCAGCCTCCCGGCTAGCGGGGCCCCGCGAGACACCGGGGAGCTGTTTTTT. Using reference TRBV7-8 and TRBJ2-2 for the parts outside the CDR3, the full variable domain is GAGVSQSPRYKVAKRGQDVALRCDPISGHVSLFWYQQALGQGPEFLTYFQNEAQLDKSGLPSDRFFAERPEGSVSTLKIQRTQQEDSAVYLCASSLPASGAPRDTGELFFGEGSRLTVL.

The chain has TRBV28 and TRBJ1-1; TRBD1 is a possible D gene (5 bases). The CDR3 totals 15 residues. Trimming removed 6 bases from V and 4 bases from J, with 18 bases in between. Germline loops: CDR1 MDHEN, CDR2 SYDVKM. CDR3 loop: CASSPPEGYATEAFF. The DNA for the CDR3 is TGTGCCAGCAGCCCTCCCGAGGGGTATGCCACTGAAGCTTTCTTT. Full variable domain (rest looked up from reference TRBV28 and TRBJ1-1): DVKVTQSSRYLVKRTGEKVFLECVQDMDHENMFWYRQDPGLGLRLIYFSYDVKMKEKGDIPEGYSVSREKKERFSLILESASTNQTSMYLCASSPPEGYATEAFFGQGTRLTVV.

The J gene is TRBJ2-7, the V gene TRBV13, with unresolved D. The V and J ends lost 5 bases and 1 base respectively, with 12 bases between them. CDR3 length: 14 residues. The germline V gene has CDR1 PRHDT and CDR2 FYEKMQ (reference sequence). CDR3 coding DNA: TGTGCCAGCAGCCCCGGACCGACTTCCTACGAGCAGTACTTC. Amino acids: CASSPGPTSYEQYF.

The chain joins TRBV14 to TRBJ1-6; TRBD1 agrees at 9 bases. Germline V gene data show CDR1 as SGHDN and CDR2 as FVKESK. V gave up 4 bases and J gave up 10 bases; unmatched junction bases: 11. The CDR3 has 16 residues. CDR3 DNA: TGTGCCAGCAGCCGCCTTGGGACAGGGCTGGGGTCACCCCTCCACTTT. Translation: CASSRLGTGLGSPLHF.

V gene TRBV7-6 combines with J gene TRBJ1-1, with D maybe TRBD1 (6 bases). V shed 1 base and J shed 0 bases, with 24 bases lying between them. CDR1 SGHVS and CDR2 FNYEAQ come from the germline V gene. The CDR3 covers 20 residues. CDR3 DNA: TGTGCCAGCAGCTTAGAGGGGGGAGATGCTATTGGGTGGCTGAACACTGAAGCTTTCTTT. This translates into CASSLEGGDAIGWLNTEAFF.

The CDR3 spells CASSVGQGADQPQHF. The CDR3 DNA sequence: TGTGCCAGCAGCGTTGGGCAGGGGGCTGATCAGCCCCAGCATTTT. This rearrangement joins TRBV9 to TRBJ1-5; 8 bases are shared with TRBD1. The CDR3 is 15 residues long. Germline trimming cut 2 bases from V and 5 bases from J; bases unmatched to any gene: 6. Per the germline V gene, CDR1 is SGDLS and CDR2 is YYNGEE.

This chain connects TRBV19 to TRBJ2-4, with D possibly being TRBD2 (6 bases). Germline CDR1 is LNHDA and CDR2 is SQIVND (reference sequence). Trimming took 1 base from V and 5 from J, leaving 27 bases between them. This CDR3 is 20 amino acids long. The CDR3, as DNA: TGTGCCAGTAGTATAGGGAAATTCGTGGCGGATCATATAGCGGAAAACATTCAGTACTTC. Its protein product is CASSIGKFVADHIAENIQYF.

The chain couples TRBV7-2 to TRBJ2-2; possibly TRBD1 for D (6 bases). CDR1 and CDR2 from the germline V gene are SGHTA and FQGNSA. The CDR3 runs 12 residues. In nucleotides, the CDR3 is TGTGGCTGGTGGGGGCGTAGCGGGGAGCTGTTTTTT. It yields the protein CGWWGRSGELFF. The full variable domain, in which reference TRBV7-2 and TRBJ2-2 provide the parts outside the CDR3, is GAGVSQSPSNKVTEKGKDVELRCDPISGHTALYWYRQSLGQGLEFLIYFQGNSAPDKSGLPSDRFSAERTGGSVSTLTIQRTQQEDSAVYLCGWWGRSGELFFGEGSRLTVL.

This clone has only one observation. This sequence joins TRBV4-3 and TRBJ2-1; TRBD2 matches at 8 bases. Germline CDR1 is LGHNA and CDR2 is YSLEER. V lost 1 base, J lost 4 bases, and 6 bases stayed unmatched. The CDR3 sequence is 16 residues long. CDR3 protein: CASSQVVGGVYNEQFF. CDR3 sequence (DNA): TGCGCCAGCAGCCAAGTAGTCGGGGGGGTGTACAATGAGCAGTTCTTC.